These T cell receptor beta chains were read from a single sample in a study of blood T cell repertoires in COVID-19. The method was immunoSEQ multiplex PCR; TCRdb's version includes in-frame clones alone and lacks a portion of them. This sample yields 100,000 to 130,000 clones, of which approximately 84% are seen a single time; roughly 4.4% belongs to the top ten. Sequencing used peripheral blood. The receptors shown here come from a human donor in a cohort sampled during active COVID-19. CDR3s include the opening cysteine and the closing phenylalanine or tryptophan. D genes are given only for firm matches. Where a row states a size, it is once, few, many or the class of an expanded clone; other rows omit it.

TRBJ1-2	NA	TRBV4-2	TRBD1	CASSQERQGVRGYTF	TGTGCCAGCAGCCAAGAGAGACAGGGGGTGAGGGGCTACACCTTC
TRBJ1-2	NA	TRBV28	TRBD1	CASSRQGGGYTF	TGTGCCAGCAGTCGGCAGGGGGGTGGCTACACCTTC
TRBJ1-1	NA	TRBV18	NA	CASSLGLGTEAFF	TGTGCCAGCTCACTTGGACTGGGGACTGAAGCTTTCTTT
TRBJ1-1	NA	TRBV7-9	NA	CATSQGMNTEAFF	TGTGCCACCTCCCAGGGGATGAACACTGAAGCTTTCTTT
TRBJ2-7	few	TRBV11-3	NA	CASSLGAGNYEQYF	TGTGCCAGCAGCTTAGGAGCAGGGAACTACGAGCAGTACTTC
TRBJ1-4	NA	TRBV11-2	NA	CASSLMSGGATNEKLFF	TGTGCCAGCAGCTTAATGTCGGGGGGTGCAACTAATGAAAAACTGTTTTTT
TRBJ1-6	NA	TRBV12-3/TRBV12-4	TRBD1	CASGDRPNSPLHF	TGTGCCAGCGGGGACAGACCAAATTCACCCCTCCACTTT
TRBJ1-5	NA	TRBV19	TRBD1	CVTTGQGGQPQHF	TGTGTCACAACGGGACAGGGGGGTCAGCCCCAGCATTTT
TRBJ2-3	NA	TRBV7-3	NA	CASSKYGLAQVDTQYF	TGTGCCAGCAGCAAATACGGACTGGCCCAGGTTGATACGCAGTATTTT
TRBJ2-2	NA	TRBV5-1	TRBD1	CASSEPGQGSGELFF	TGCGCCAGCAGCGAACCGGGACAGGGGTCCGGGGAGCTGTTTTTT
TRBJ1-5	NA	TRBV19	NA	CASSISGQPQHF	TGTGCCAGTAGTATAAGCGGTCAGCCCCAGCATTTT
TRBJ1-2	NA	TRBV18	TRBD1	CASSPDRVDYTF	TGTGCCAGCTCACCTGACAGGGTGGACTACACCTTC
TRBJ2-7	few	TRBV28	NA	CASSLPFYEQYF	TGTGCCAGCAGTTTACCTTTCTACGAGCAGTACTTC
TRBJ2-2	NA	TRBV9	NA	CASSIEGYPGATGELFF	TGTGCCAGCAGCATAGAGGGGTACCCGGGAGCCACCGGGGAGCTGTTTTTT
TRBJ1-4	NA	TRBV2	NA	CASGRERAEKLFF	TGTGCCAGCGGGAGAGAGCGTGCGGAAAAACTGTTTTTT
TRBJ1-3	few	TRBV5-4	TRBD1	CASSIQGQPPSGNTIYF	TGTGCCAGCAGCATACAGGGGCAACCGCCGTCTGGAAACACCATATATTTT
TRBJ1-1	NA	TRBV18	TRBD1	CASSPTGTGAVTEAFF	TGTGCCAGCTCACCGACAGGGACAGGGGCGGTCACTGAAGCTTTCTTT
TRBJ1-6	NA	TRBV28	NA	CASSFGRGNSPLHF	TGTGCCAGCAGTTTTGGCAGGGGTAATTCACCCCTCCACTTT
TRBJ1-3	NA	TRBV20-1	TRBD1	CSASDRGSFSGNTIYF	TGCAGTGCTAGTGACAGGGGGAGCTTCTCTGGAAACACCATATATTTT
TRBJ2-5	NA	TRBV7-2	TRBD2	CASSFATGTSGTQTQYF	TGTGCCAGCAGCTTCGCCACCGGGACTAGCGGGACGCAGACCCAGTACTTC